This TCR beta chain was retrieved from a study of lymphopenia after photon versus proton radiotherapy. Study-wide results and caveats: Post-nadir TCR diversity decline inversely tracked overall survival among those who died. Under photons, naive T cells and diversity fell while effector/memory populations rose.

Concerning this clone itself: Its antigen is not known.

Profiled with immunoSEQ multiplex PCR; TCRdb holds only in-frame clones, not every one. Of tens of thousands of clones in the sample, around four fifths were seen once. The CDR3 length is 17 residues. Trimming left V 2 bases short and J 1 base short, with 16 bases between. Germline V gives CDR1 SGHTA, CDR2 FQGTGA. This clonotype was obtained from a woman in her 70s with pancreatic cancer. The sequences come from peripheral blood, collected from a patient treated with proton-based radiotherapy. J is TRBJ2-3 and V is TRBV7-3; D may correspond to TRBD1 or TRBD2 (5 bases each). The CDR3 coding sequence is TGTGCCAGCAGCTTAGGGGCAGGAGCGGTACGCACAGATACGCAGTATTTT. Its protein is CASSLGAGAVRTDTQYF.